This TCR beta chain was sequenced during a study of T cell responses to AZD1222 COVID-19 vaccine. On this clone: The antigen remains undetermined.

This CDR3 spans 16 amino acids. The germline V gene has CDR1 SGDLS and CDR2 YYNGEE. Trimming shortened V by 3 bases and J by 0 bases, and 13 bases separated the two germline ends. This table comes from immunoSEQ multiplex PCR, and its TCRdb copy is limited to in-frame clones, with some not included. Of 70,000 or so clones listed, about 91% are singletons. Study-level points and caveats: Baseline testing showed seropositivity in only five or six AZD1222 recipients.

The input for sequencing was peripheral blood, taken on day 0 of AZD1222 vaccination. The chain couples TRBV9 to TRBJ1-3, with TRBD1 as a possible D gene (6 bases). This receptor was identified in an adult in good health. Here the CDR3 reads CASSAQGTSSGNTIYF. The CDR3 DNA sequence: TGTGCCAGCAGCGCACAGGGAACTTCCTCTGGAAACACCATATATTTT.